The TCR beta chain described here comes from a study of blood T cell repertoires in COVID-19. Per the germline V gene, CDR1 is MNHEY and CDR2 is SVGAGI. V was pared by 0 bases and J by 3 bases, with 2 bases of the junction left unmatched. CDR3 length equals 15 residues. Method: immunoSEQ multiplex PCR; TCRdb's copy keeps in-frame clones and lacks some. The profile shows some 41,000 clones, 89% of them singletons. This clonotype was obtained from a man in his sixties or seventies with active COVID-19. The chain joins TRBV6-5 to TRBJ2-3, with TRBD1 matching over 8 bases. The sequenced sample was peripheral blood. The CDR3, as DNA: TGTGCCAGCAGTTACTCGACAGGGGCAACAGATACGCAGTATTTT. It encodes CASSYSTGATDTQYF.